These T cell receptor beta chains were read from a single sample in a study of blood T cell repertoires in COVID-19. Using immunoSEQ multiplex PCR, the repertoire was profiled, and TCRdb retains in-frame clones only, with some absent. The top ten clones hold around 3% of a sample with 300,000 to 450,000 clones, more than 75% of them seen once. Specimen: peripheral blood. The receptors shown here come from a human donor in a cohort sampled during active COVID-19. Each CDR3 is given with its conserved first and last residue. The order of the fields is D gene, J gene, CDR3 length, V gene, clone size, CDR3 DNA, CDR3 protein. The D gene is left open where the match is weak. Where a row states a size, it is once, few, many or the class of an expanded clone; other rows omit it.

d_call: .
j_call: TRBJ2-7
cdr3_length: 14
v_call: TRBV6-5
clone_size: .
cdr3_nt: TGTGCCACCCGCAGGGCGGGACCCTCCTACGAGCAGTACTTC
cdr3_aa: CATRRAGPSYEQYF

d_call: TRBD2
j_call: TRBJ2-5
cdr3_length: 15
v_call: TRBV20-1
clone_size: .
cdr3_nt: TGCAGTGCTAGTCGGGCTAGCGGGGTACAAGAGACCCAGTACTTC
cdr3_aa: CSASRASGVQETQYF

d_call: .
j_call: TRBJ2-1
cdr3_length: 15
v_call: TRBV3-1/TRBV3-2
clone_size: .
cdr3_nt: TGTGCCAGCAGCCAAGACCCGGGTTCCTACAATGAGCAGTTCTTC
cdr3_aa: CASSQDPGSYNEQFF

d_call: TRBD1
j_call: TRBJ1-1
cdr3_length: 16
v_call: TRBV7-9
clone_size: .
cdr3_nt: TGTGCCAGCAGAACAGGACAGGGGAATTCGAGAACTGAAGCTTTCTTT
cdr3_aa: CASRTGQGNSRTEAFF

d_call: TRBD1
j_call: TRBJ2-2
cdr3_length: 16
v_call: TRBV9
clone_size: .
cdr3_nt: TGTGCCAGCAGCGTAGATGGACAGGGGGCGGTCGGGGAGCTGTTTTTT
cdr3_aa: CASSVDGQGAVGELFF

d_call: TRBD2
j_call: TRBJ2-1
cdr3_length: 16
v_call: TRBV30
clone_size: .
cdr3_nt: TGTGCCTGGAGCCCGGGTGGCGGGAGATTCTACAATGAGCAGTTCTTC
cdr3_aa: CAWSPGGGRFYNEQFF

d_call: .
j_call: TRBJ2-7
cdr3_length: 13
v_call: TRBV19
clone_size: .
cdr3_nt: TGTGCCAGTAGTATTTCGACTCTGCCGGAGCAGTACTTC
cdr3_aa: CASSISTLPEQYF

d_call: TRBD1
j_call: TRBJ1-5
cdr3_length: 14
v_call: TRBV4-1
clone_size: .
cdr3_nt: TGCGCCAGCAGCCACCCAACAGGGGAGCAGCCCCAGCATTTT
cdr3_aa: CASSHPTGEQPQHF

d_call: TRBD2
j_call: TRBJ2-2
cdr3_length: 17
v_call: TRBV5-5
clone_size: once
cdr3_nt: TGTGCCAGCAGCAGTAGACTAGCGGGAGCCAACACCGGGGAGCTGTTTTTT
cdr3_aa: CASSSRLAGANTGELFF

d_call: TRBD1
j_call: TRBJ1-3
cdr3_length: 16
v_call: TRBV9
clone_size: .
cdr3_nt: TGTGCCAGCAGCGTCTCAGGGGGCGACGGTGGAAACACCATATATTTT
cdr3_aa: CASSVSGGDGGNTIYF

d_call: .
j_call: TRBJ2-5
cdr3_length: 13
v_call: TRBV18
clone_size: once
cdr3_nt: TGTGCCAGCTCACGGGTAGCCGAAGAGACCCAGTACTTC
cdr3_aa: CASSRVAEETQYF

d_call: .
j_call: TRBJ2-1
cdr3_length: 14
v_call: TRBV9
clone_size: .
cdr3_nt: TGTGCCAGCAGCGTAGAGGGGACAAAGTTCGAGCAGTTCTTC
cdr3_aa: CASSVEGTKFEQFF

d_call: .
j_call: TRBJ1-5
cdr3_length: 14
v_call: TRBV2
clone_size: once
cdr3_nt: TGTGCCAGCAGAGGACAATCCCCGAATCAGCCCCAGCATTTT
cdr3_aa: CASRGQSPNQPQHF

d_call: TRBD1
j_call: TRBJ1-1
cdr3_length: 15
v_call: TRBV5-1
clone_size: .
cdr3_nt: TGCGCCAGCAGCCCGGGACAGACCGTGAACACTGAAGCTTTCTTT
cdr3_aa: CASSPGQTVNTEAFF

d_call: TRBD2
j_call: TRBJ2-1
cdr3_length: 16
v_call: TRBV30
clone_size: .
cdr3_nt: TGTGCCTGGAGGAATCTAGCGGGGGGGCCGGTCGATGAGCAGTTCTTC
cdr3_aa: CAWRNLAGGPVDEQFF

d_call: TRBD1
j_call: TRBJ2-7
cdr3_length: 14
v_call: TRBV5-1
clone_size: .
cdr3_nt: TGCGCCAGCAGCTTGGTAGGGACAGCGTACGAGCAGTACTTC
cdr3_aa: CASSLVGTAYEQYF

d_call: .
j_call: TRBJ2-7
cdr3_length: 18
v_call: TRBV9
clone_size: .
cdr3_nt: TGTGCCAGCAGCGTAGTAGGACGTGGGCAAGGGGGGGCCTACGAGCAGTACTTC
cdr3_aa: CASSVVGRGQGGAYEQYF

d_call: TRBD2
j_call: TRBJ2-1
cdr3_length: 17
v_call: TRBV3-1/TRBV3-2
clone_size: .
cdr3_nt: TGTGCCAGCAGCCCGAGACTAGCGGGGGGACTCTACAATGAGCAGTTCTTC
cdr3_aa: CASSPRLAGGLYNEQFF

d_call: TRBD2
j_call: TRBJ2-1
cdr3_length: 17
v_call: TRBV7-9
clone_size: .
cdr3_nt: TGTGCCAGCAGCTTAATTCTTAGCGGGCCGCGTTACAATGAGCAGTTCTTC
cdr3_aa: CASSLILSGPRYNEQFF

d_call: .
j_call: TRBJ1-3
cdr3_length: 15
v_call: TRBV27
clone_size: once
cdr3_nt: TGTGCCAGCAGTTCGGTGGGCAAAGGAGGAAACACCATATATTTT
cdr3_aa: CASSSVGKGGNTIYF